This entry features one T cell receptor (beta chain) sequence. This specimen comes from a study of response to subunit inactivated influenza vaccine. With 7 bases clipped from V and 4 bases from J, the junction kept 6 bases outside the gene matches. CDR3 length equals 13 residues. One entry per CDR3 protein, called by TCRdb with MiXCR from the RT-PCR reads. This table has 300,000 to 350,000 distinct CDR3 sequences, over 20% appearing once. The chain couples TRBV12-3 or TRBV12-4 to TRBJ1-1; 7 nucleotides align to TRBD1. The sample consisted of PBMCs from blood, taken around 22 months after vaccination. The TCR originated in a man between 50 and 75 years old who received an inactivated influenza vaccine. The CDR3 sequence is CASTQGRVTEAFF. The CDR3 region has the DNA TGTGCCAGCACACAGGGGCGGGTCACTGAAGCTTTCTTT.